Following are 21 T cell receptor beta chains from one sample sequenced in a study of tumor-infiltrating lymphocytes in primary liver carcinoma. The approximately 20-31 mg bulk tissue piece was not sorted before simultaneous RNA and DNA extraction. TCR beta cDNA was prepared out of about 530 ng total RNA by means of a constant-region primer. It was through three nested multiplex PCR rounds of slightly modified ARM-PCR that TCR beta libraries arose. Investigators reported that the first two PCR rounds, at roughly 11 cycles each, used TRBV1-TRBV30 forward primers with a C-beta reverse primer. TCRdb analysed the multiplex PCR reads with MiXCR anew, one entry per CDR3 protein. This sample carries 100,000 to 150,000 distinct CDR3 sequences, 60% to 80% of them seen once, and the ten largest clones take around 8.4%. Sequencing was performed on liver tumor tissue from sampling region 3. As for subset: tumor region T3, left-lateral pole. The receptors were sampled from a woman aged 55-69 years with primary liver carcinoma and hepatitis B virus infection.

Concerning this clonotype itself: The junction does not match germline at one end; this may be a read error. This chain links TRBV12-3 or TRBV12-4 with TRBJ1-1; TRBD1 is a possible D gene (6 bases). The length of the CDR3 is 15 residues. Here the CDR3 reads CASSPFGQMSTEAIF. The CDR3 bases are TGTGCCAGCAGTCCGTTCGGACAGATGAGCACTGAAGCTATCTTT.

With regard to this clonotype: This may be a read error: a much more frequent sequence differs by one nucleotide. The chain is built from TRBV5-5 and TRBJ2-3, with TRBD2 as a possible D gene (5 bases). CDR1 and CDR2 from the germline V gene are SGHKS and YYEKEE (reference sequence). The CDR3 is 14 amino acids. CDR3: CVSSPRENTDTQYF. The CDR3 DNA sequence: TGTGTCAGCAGCCCGAGGGAAAACACAGATACGCAGTATTTT.

About this clonotype itself: Sequence at one end of the junction differs from germline and may be a read error. V and J are TRBV6-5 and TRBJ2-3; tentatively, D is TRBD1 (6 bases). The CDR3 sequence is 18 residues long. The germline V gene encodes CDR1 MNHEY and CDR2 SVGAGI. As DNA, the CDR3 is TGTGCCAGCCCCCCTAGGGGGACCGTGAATAGATGCACAGATATGCAGTATTTT. Translated: CASPPRGTVNRCTDMQYF.

A word on this clonotype: The junction departs from germline at one end; a sequencing error may be responsible. V and J are TRBV6-6 and TRBJ1-5, with 9 bases fitting TRBD1. The CDR3 consists of 17 residues. CDR1 is MNHNY, CDR2 SVGAGI, per germline (reference sequence). The CDR3 bases are TGTGCTAGCAGTAGGGGACAGGGAGTTAGGAGCAATCGGACCCAGCATTTT. Translation gives CASSRGQGVRSNRTQHF.

This chain joins TRBV28 and TRBJ2-5; 7 bases line up with TRBD2. Looked up from germline, CDR1 is MDHEN and CDR2 is SYDVKM. This CDR3 spans 15 amino acids. The trim removed 8 bases at V and 9 bases at J, leaving 18 bases unmatched. CDR3 sequence reads: CASGPRGRLGGAQYF. CDR3 in DNA: TGTGCCAGCGGTCCTAGAGGTAGATTGGGGGGGGCCCAGTACTTC.

Points on this clonotype: An end of the junction does not agree with germline; a read error may underlie this. The CDR3 is CTSGGNSYEQYF. The DNA for the CDR3 is TGTACCAGTGGGGGTAACTCCTACGAGCAGTACTTC. V usage is TRBV11-2 and J usage is TRBJ2-7; D is possibly TRBD1 or TRBD2 (5 bases each). Germline lookup yields CDR1 SGHAT and CDR2 FQNNGV. The CDR3 totals 12 residues.

As regards this clonotype: A much larger clone lies a single base off, so this may be a read error. The CDR3 sequence: CASSMARQGANQPQHF. For the CDR3, the DNA is TGTGCCAGCAGCATGGCGAGACAGGGGGCGAATCAGCCCCAGCATTTT. The chain combines TRBV5-6 with TRBJ1-5; 10 nucleotides agree with TRBD1. The CDR3 loop spans 16 amino acids. Germline loops: CDR1 SGHDT, CDR2 YYEEEE. Trimming took 4 bases from V and 4 from J; bases not matched to a gene: 8.

The chain has TRBV12-3 or TRBV12-4 and TRBJ1-2, with unresolved D. The CDR3 is made up of 12 amino acids. V was pared by 5 bases and J by 9 bases, with 13 bases between. DNA of the CDR3: TGTGCCAGCAGTCCCGTAGGACGTCGCTACACCTTC. Amino acid sequence: CASSPVGRRYTF.

Regarding this clonotype: A much bigger clone sits one base away, suggesting this may be a read error. This chain uses TRBV28 with TRBJ1-2; D is uncertain. The length of the CDR3 is 12 residues. Germline V gene lookup returns CDR1 MDHEN and CDR2 SYDVKM. Trimming took off 8 bases at V and 2 bases at J, with 9 bases between the two ends. The chain's CDR3 is CASGPGNYGYTF. CDR3 in DNA: TGTGCCAGCGGTCCTGGGAACTATGGCTACACCTTC.

At least ten counts were recorded for this clonotype. The genes are TRBV5-1 and TRBJ2-1; 11 bases are a match to TRBD2. The J segment lost 4 bases and the V segment lost 2 bases, leaving 2 bases of the junction unmatched. The CDR3 is 15 residues long. The V gene's germline CDR1 is SGHRS and CDR2 YFSETQ. CDR3 nucleotides: TGCGCCAGCAGCTTACTAGCGGGAGTATACAATGAGCAGTTCTTC. Protein sequence: CASSLLAGVYNEQFF. Based on the CDR3 plus reference TRBV5-1 and TRBJ2-1, the full variable domain is KAGVTQTPRYLIKTRGQQVTLSCSPISGHRSVSWYQQTPGQGLQFLFEYFSETQRNKGNFPGRFSGRQFSNSRSEMNVSTLELGDSALYLCASSLLAGVYNEQFFGPGTRLTVL.

About this clonotype: A read error may produce the germline difference seen at one junction end. This sequence joins TRBV11-3 and TRBJ2-1, with 9 bases that match TRBD2. This CDR3 is built from 18 residues. In germline, CDR1 is SGHNT, CDR2 YENEEA. CDR3 DNA: TGTGACAGCAGCTTAAGTCAAGGCGGGAGGGCCAGCTACAATGAGCAGTTCTTC. This encodes CDSSLSQGGRASYNEQFF.

This clonotype was seen ten or more times. J is TRBJ1-4 and V is TRBV12-3 or TRBV12-4; 7 bases are a match to TRBD1. V was pared by 1 base and J by 0 bases, with 5 bases of the junction left unmatched. The CDR3 is 17 amino acids. CDR3 residues: CASSLGLGTATNEKLFF. The CDR3 DNA reads as TGTGCCAGCAGTTTAGGTCTCGGGACAGCAACTAATGAAAAACTGTTTTTT.

The gene calls are TRBV11-2 and TRBJ2-3, with a weak D call TRBD2 (6 bases). Germline V CDR1 and CDR2: SGHAT, FQNNGV. The V and J ends lost 8 bases and 2 bases respectively, with 20 bases between them. CDR3 length: 16 amino acids. The CDR3 reads CASGSQGLPLTDTQYF. The CDR3 region has the DNA TGTGCCAGCGGATCGCAGGGACTCCCACTCACAGATACGCAGTATTTT.

On this clonotype: The junction departs from the called germline gene at one end, perhaps through a read error. The chain links TRBV10-2 to TRBJ2-3; no clear D. There are 14 residues in the CDR3. The V gene's germline CDR1 is WSHSY and CDR2 SAAADI. The DNA for the CDR3 is TGCACCAGCACTGTTGGCAGCCGCACAGATACGCAGTATTTT. It translates to CTSTVGSRTDTQYF.

On this clonotype: One end of the junction does not line up with germline, which may come from a read error. The chain joins TRBV6-1 to TRBJ2-7, with 7 positions matching TRBD2. The CDR3 is 15 residues long. Looked up from germline, CDR1 is MNHNS and CDR2 is SASEGT. This CDR3 is CASSPRTSDSHEQYF. The CDR3 nucleotides read TGTGCCAGCAGTCCCCGGACTAGTGACTCCCACGAGCAGTACTTC.

This clonotype was counted many times. The chain is built from TRBV6-2 or TRBV6-3 and TRBJ2-7; D is tentatively TRBD1 or TRBD2 (5 bases each). The length of the CDR3 is 12 residues. V lost 5 bases to trimming and J lost 7 bases, with 12 bases between them. Germline CDR1 reads MNHEY; CDR2 reads SVGEGT. The DNA for the CDR3 is TGTGCCAGCAGTGCAAGGGGAGATGAGCAGTACTTC. It specifies CASSARGDEQYF.

Note on this clonotype: A junction end diverges from the germline sequence, so it may reflect a read error. The V call is TRBV12-3 or TRBV12-4, the J call TRBJ2-7, with D perhaps TRBD1 or TRBD2 (5 bases each). This CDR3 spans 14 amino acids. The CDR3 here is CASRRPGYSYEQYF. CDR3 bases: TGTGCTAGCAGGAGGCCAGGGTACTCCTACGAGCAGTACTTC.

The chain combines TRBV7-2 with TRBJ2-3, with TRBD2 matching 8 bases. V trimming: 5 bases; J trimming: 6 bases; junction bases outside the gene matches: 10. CDR1 SGHTA and CDR2 FQGNSA come from the germline V gene. The CDR3 spans 15 residues. As DNA, the CDR3 is TGTGCCAGCAGCGGAACTAGCGGAGGGGCGGATACGCAGTATTTT. Translation: CASSGTSGGADTQYF. The full variable domain, rest sourced from reference TRBV7-2 and TRBJ2-3, is GAGVSQSPSNKVTEKGKDVELRCDPISGHTALYWYRQSLGQGLEFLIYFQGNSAPDKSGLPSDRFSAERTGGSVSTLTIQRTQQEDSAVYLCASSGTSGGADTQYFGPGTRLTVL.

A remark on this clonotype: A much larger clone lies a single base off, so this may be a read error. This rearrangement joins TRBV12-3 or TRBV12-4 to TRBJ2-1, with unresolved D. The CDR3 is made up of 11 amino acids. Written as DNA, the CDR3 is TGTGTCAGCGTTCGCAACAATGAGCAGTTCTTC. Its translation is CVSVRNNEQFF.

As concerns this clonotype: The CDR3 ends on some other residue instead of the conserved phenylalanine or tryptophan, so this is likely a read error. The chain combines TRBV7-9 with TRBJ2-1, with D perhaps matching TRBD2 (5 bases). V lost 5 bases and J lost 7, with 15 bases in between. Germline V gene lookup returns CDR1 SEHNR and CDR2 FQNEAQ (reference sequence). This CDR3 has 14 residues. CDR3 region: CASSNQDSLNEQFI. The CDR3 DNA reads TGTGCCAGCAGCAACCAGGACTCCTTAAATGAGCAGTTCATC.

Concerning this clonotype itself: One junction end disagrees with the germline gene, perhaps due to a read error. The rearrangement joins TRBV6-5 to TRBJ2-2; the D call may be TRBD1 or TRBD2 (5 bases each). The germline CDR1 and CDR2 sequences are MNHEY and SVGAGI. The CDR3 has 15 amino acids. CDR3 nucleotide sequence: TGTGCCAGCAATAAAATTCCGGACAACACCGGGGAGCAGTTTTTT. This codes for CASNKIPDNTGEQFF.